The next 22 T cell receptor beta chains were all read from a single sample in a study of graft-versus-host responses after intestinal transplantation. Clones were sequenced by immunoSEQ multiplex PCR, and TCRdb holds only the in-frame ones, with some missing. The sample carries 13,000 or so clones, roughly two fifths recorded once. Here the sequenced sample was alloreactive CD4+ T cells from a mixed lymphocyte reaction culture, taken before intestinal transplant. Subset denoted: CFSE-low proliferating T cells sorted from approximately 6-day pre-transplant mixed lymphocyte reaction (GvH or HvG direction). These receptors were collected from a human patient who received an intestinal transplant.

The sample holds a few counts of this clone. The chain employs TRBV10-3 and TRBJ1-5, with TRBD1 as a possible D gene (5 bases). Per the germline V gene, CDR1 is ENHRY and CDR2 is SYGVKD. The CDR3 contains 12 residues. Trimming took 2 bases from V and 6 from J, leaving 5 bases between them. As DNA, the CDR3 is TGTGCCATCAGTGAGAGGGGTCAGCCCCAGCATTTT. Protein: CAISERGQPQHF.

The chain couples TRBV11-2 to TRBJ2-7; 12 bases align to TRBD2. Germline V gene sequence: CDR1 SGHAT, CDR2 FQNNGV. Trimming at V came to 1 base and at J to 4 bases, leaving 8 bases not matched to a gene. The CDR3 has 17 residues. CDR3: CASSLGSTSGGHYEQYF. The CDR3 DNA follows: TGTGCCAGCAGCTTAGGGTCGACTAGCGGGGGCCATTACGAGCAGTACTTC.

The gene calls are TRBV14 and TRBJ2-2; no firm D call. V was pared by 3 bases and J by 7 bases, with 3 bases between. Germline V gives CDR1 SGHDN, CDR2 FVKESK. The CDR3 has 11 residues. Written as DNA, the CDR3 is TGTGCCAGCAGCCACGGCGGGGAGCTGTTTTTT. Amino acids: CASSHGGELFF. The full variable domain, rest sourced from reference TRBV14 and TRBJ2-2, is EAGVTQFPSHSVIEKGQTVTLRCDPISGHDNLYWYRRVMGKEIKFLLHFVKESKQDESGMPNNRFLAERTGGTYSTLKVQPAELEDSGVYFCASSHGGELFFGEGSRLTVL.

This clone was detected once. The CDR3 sequence is CASRLGGQGSAFSGNTIYF. CDR3 in DNA: TGTGCAAGTCGCTTGGGGGGACAGGGGTCCGCCTTCTCTGGAAACACCATATATTTT. V is TRBV12-2 and J is TRBJ1-3; TRBD1, the D gene given by the table, was not confirmed from the DNA. TRBV12-2 constitutes a pseudogene. The CDR3 is made up of 19 amino acids.

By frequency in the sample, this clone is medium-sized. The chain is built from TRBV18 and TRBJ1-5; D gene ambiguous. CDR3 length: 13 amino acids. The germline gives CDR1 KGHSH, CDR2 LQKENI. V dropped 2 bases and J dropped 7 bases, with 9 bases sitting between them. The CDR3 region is CASSPEAFQPQHF. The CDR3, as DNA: TGTGCCAGCTCACCAGAGGCTTTCCAGCCCCAGCATTTT.

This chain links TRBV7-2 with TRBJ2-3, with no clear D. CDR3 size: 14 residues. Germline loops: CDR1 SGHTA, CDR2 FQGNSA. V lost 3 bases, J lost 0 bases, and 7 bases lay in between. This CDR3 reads CASSLVQSTDTQYF. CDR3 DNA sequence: TGTGCCAGCAGCTTGGTACAGAGCACAGATACGCAGTATTTT.

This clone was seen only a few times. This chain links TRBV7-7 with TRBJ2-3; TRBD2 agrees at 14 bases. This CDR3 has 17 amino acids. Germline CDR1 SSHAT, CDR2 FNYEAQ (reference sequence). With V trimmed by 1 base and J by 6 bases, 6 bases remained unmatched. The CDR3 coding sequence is TGTGCCAGCAGCTTAGGCAGACTAGCGGGGGGGCCGGATACGCAGTATTTT. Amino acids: CASSLGRLAGGPDTQYF.

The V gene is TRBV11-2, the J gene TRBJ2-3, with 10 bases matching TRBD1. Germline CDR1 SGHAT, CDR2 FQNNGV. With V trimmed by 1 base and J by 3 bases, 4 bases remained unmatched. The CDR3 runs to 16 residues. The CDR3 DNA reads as TGTGCCAGCAGCTTAGCCGGGACAGGGGTTACAGATACGCAGTATTTT. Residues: CASSLAGTGVTDTQYF.

CDR3 protein: CASSLNTGGYEQYF. CDR3 nucleotides: TGTGCCAGCAGCTTAAATACGGGGGGTTACGAGCAGTACTTC. V gene TRBV7-2 combines with J gene TRBJ2-7, with 7 bases lining up with TRBD2. Germline V gene lookup returns CDR1 SGHTA and CDR2 FQGNSA. The CDR3 contains 14 residues. The junction had 5 bases not matched to a gene; V was cut back by 2 bases and J by 4 bases.

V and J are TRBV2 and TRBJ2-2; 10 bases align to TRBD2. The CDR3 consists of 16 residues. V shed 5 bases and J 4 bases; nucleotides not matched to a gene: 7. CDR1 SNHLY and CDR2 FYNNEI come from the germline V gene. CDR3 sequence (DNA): TGTGCCAGCAGTAGACTAGCGGGTAGGGGCACCGGGGAGCTGTTTTTT. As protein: CASSRLAGRGTGELFF.

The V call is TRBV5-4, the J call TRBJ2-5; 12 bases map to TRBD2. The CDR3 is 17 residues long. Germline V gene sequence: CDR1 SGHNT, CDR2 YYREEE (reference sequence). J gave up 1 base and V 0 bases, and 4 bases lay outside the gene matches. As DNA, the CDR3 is TGTGCCAGCAGCTTGGGCCCGACTAGCGGGGGCCAAGAGACCCAGTACTTC. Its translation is CASSLGPTSGGQETQYF.

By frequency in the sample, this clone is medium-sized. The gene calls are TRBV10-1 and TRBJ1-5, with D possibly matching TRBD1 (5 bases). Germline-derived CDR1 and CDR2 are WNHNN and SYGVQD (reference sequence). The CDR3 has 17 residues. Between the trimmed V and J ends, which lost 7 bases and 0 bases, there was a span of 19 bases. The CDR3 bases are TGCGCCAGCATCGAGCCCCCGGGGGGTGATAGCAATCAGCCCCAGCATTTT. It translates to CASIEPPGGDSNQPQHF.

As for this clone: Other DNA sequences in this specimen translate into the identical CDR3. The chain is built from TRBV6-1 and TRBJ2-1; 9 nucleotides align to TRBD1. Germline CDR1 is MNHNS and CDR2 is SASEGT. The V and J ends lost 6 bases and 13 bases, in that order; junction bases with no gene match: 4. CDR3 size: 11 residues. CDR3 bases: TGTGCCAGCAGGGGACAGGGAGAACAGTTCTTC. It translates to CASRGQGEQFF.

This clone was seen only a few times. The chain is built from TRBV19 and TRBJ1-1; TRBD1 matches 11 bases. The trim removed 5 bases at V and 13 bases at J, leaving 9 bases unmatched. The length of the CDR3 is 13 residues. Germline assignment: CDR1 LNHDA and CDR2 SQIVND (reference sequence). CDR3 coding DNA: TGTGCCAGTAGTTTAGGGACAGGGGGTTTTGGTTTCTTT. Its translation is CASSLGTGGFGFF.

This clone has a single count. The DNA for the CDR3 is TGTGCCAGCAGCGCCCTTCACAGGGGAGGCTACACCTTC. It yields the protein CASSALHRGGYTF. The genes are TRBV9 and TRBJ1-2; TRBD1 matches at 7 bases. Per the germline V gene, CDR1 is SGDLS and CDR2 is YYNGEE. V gave up 3 bases and J gave up 8 bases; unmatched junction bases: 7. This CDR3 is 13 amino acids long.

CDR3: CASSQRETGSIYEQYF. The CDR3 nucleotides read TGTGCCAGCAGTCAGAGGGAGACAGGGAGTATCTACGAGCAGTACTTC. V usage is TRBV27 and J usage is TRBJ2-7; TRBD1 aligns across 7 bases. Germline CDR1 is MNHEY and CDR2 is SMNVEV (reference sequence). V was clipped by 5 bases and J by 3 bases; unmatched bases: 13. The CDR3 has 16 amino acids.

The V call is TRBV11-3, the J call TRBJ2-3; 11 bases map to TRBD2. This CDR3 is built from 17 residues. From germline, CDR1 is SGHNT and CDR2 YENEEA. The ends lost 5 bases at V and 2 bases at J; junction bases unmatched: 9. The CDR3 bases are TGTGCCAGCAGCGAGCCCGGGACTAGCGGACCCACAGATACGCAGTATTTT. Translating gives CASSEPGTSGPTDTQYF.

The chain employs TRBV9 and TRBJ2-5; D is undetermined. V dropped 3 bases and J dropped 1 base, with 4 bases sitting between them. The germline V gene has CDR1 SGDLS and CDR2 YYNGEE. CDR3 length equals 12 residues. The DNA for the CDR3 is TGTGCCAGCAGCGCCTTCCAAGAGACCCAGTACTTC. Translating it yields CASSAFQETQYF.

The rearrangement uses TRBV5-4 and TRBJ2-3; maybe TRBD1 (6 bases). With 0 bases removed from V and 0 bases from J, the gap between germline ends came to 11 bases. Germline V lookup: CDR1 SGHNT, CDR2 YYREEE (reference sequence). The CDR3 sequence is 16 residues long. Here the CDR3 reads CASSLGGRGSTDTQYF. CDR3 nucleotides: TGTGCCAGCAGCTTGGGAGGCAGGGGTAGCACAGATACGCAGTATTTT.

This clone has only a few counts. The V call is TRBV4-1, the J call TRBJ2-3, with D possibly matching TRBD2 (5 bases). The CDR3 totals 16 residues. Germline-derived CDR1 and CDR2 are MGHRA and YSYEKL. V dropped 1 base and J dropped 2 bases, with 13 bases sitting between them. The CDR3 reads CASSQVWSGDTDTQYF. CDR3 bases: TGCGCCAGCAGCCAAGTCTGGAGCGGAGACACAGATACGCAGTATTTT.

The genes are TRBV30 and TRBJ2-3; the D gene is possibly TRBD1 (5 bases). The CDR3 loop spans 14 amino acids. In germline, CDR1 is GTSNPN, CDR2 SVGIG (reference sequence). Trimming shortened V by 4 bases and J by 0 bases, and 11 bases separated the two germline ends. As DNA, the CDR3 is TGTGCCTGGATGACAGCTCCTAGCACAGATACGCAGTATTTT. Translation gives CAWMTAPSTDTQYF.

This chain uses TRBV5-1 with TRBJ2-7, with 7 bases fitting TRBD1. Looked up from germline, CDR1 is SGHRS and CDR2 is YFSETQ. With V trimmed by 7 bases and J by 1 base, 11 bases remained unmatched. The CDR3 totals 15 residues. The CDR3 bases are TGCGCCAGCTCATTTACAGGGGATAGATCCTACGAGCAGTACTTC. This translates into CASSFTGDRSYEQYF.